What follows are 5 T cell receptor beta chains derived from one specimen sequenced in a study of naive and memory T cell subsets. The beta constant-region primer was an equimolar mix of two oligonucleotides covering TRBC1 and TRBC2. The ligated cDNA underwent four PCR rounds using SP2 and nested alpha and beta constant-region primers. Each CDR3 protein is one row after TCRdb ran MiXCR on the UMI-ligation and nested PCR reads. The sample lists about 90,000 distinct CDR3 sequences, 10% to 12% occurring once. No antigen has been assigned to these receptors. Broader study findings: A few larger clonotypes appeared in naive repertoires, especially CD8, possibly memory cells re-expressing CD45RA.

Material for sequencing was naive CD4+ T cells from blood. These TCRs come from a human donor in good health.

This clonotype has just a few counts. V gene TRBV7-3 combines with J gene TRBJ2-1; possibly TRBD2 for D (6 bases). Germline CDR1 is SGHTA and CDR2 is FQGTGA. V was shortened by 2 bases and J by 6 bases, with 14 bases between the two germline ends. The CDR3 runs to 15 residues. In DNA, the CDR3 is TGTGCCAGCAGCTTACGGCGGGGCGCCATCAATGAGCAGTTCTTC. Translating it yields CASSLRRGAINEQFF.

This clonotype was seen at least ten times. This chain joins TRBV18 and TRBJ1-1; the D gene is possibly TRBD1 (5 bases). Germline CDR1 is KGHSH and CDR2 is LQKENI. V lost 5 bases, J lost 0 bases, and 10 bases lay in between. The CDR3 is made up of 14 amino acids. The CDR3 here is CASSKAGMNTEAFF. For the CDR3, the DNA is TGTGCCAGCTCAAAGGCAGGGATGAACACTGAAGCTTTCTTT. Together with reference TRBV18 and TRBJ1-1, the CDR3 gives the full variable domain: NAGVMQNPRHLVRRRGQEARLRCSPMKGHSHVYWYRQLPEEGLKFMVYLQKENIIDESGMPKERFSAEFPKEGPSILRIQQVVRGDSAAYFCASSKAGMNTEAFFGQGTRLTVV.

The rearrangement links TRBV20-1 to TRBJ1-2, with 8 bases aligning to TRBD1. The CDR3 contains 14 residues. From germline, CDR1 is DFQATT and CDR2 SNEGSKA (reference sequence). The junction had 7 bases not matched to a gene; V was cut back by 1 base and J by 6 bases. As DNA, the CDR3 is TGCAGTGCTAGAGCCCAGGGGGCTGGTAATGGCTACACCTTC. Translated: CSARAQGAGNGYTF.

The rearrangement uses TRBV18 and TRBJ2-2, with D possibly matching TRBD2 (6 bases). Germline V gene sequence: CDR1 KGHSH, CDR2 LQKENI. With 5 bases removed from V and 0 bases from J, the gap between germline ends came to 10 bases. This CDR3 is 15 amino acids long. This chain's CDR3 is CASSTGLANTGELFF. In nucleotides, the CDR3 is TGTGCCAGCTCAACGGGACTCGCGAACACCGGGGAGCTGTTTTTT.

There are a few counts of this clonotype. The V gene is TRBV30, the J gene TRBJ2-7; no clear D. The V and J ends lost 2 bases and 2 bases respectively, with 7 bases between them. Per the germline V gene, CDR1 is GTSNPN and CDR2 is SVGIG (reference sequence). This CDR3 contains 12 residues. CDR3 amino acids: CAWSPWAYEQYF. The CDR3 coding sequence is TGTGCCTGGAGTCCCTGGGCCTACGAGCAGTACTTC. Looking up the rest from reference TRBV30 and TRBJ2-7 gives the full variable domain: SQTIHQWPATLVQPVGSPLSLECTVEGTSNPNLYWYRQAAGRGLQLLFYSVGIGQISSEVPQNLSASRPQDRQFILSSKKLLLSDSGFYLCAWSPWAYEQYFGPGTRLTVT.